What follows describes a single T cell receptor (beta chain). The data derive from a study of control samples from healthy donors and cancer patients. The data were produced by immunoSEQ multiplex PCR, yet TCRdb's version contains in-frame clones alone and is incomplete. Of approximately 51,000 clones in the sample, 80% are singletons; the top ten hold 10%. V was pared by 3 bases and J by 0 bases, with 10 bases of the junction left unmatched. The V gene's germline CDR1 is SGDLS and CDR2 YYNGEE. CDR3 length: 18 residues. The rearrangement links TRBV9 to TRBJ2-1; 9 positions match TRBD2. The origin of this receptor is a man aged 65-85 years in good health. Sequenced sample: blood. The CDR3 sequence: CASSALKRGALSYNEQFF. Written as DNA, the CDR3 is TGTGCCAGCAGCGCCCTCAAGCGGGGGGCCCTCTCCTACAATGAGCAGTTCTTC. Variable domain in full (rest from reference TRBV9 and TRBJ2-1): DSGVTQTPKHLITATGQRVTLRCSPRSGDLSVYWYQQSLDQGLQFLIQYYNGEERAKGNILERFSAQQFPDLHSELNLSSLELGDSALYFCASSALKRGALSYNEQFFGPGTRLTVL.